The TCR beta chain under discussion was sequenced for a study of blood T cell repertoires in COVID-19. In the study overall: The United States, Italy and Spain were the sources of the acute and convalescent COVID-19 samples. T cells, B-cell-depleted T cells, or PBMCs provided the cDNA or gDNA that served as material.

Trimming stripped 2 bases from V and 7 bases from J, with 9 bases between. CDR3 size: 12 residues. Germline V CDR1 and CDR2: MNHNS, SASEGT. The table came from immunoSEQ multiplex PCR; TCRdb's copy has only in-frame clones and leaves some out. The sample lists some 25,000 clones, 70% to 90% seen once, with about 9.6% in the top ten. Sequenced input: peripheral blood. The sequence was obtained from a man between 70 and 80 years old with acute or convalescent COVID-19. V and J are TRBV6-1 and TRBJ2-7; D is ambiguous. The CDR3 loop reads CASSETGPEQYF. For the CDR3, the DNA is TGTGCCAGCAGTGAAACTGGTCCAGAGCAGTACTTC.